A selection of T cell receptor beta chains follows, all from one sample in a study of CD8+ T cells in alopecia areata. Sequencing used immunoSEQ multiplex PCR; TCRdb keeps in-frame clones, though not all of them. The table has about 250,000 clones, roughly 63% seen once. The input for sequencing was CD4+ T cells sorted from blood, taken around week 54, from a patient treated with tofacitinib. Source of these receptors: a human donor with alopecia areata. Each CDR3 is given with its conserved first and last residue. Fields, in order: D gene, clone size, V gene, J gene, CDR3 DNA, CDR3 protein. D genes are given only for firm matches. Only some rows state a clone size, as once, few, many or a class for expanded clones.

d_call: TRBD2
clone_size: -
v_call: TRBV7-6
j_call: TRBJ2-3
cdr3_nt: TGTGCCAGCAGCTTGGGTAGCGGGGGGCCCCGCCCAGATACGCAGTATTTT
cdr3_aa: CASSLGSGGPRPDTQYF

d_call: -
clone_size: -
v_call: TRBV30
j_call: TRBJ1-2
cdr3_nt: TGTGCCTGGAGTGGGACAATCTATGGCTACACCTTC
cdr3_aa: CAWSGTIYGYTF

d_call: TRBD1
clone_size: few
v_call: TRBV5-1
j_call: TRBJ2-7
cdr3_nt: TGCGCCAGCAGCCCGGCCGGAGACAGGGTGCAGTACTTC
cdr3_aa: CASSPAGDRVQYF

d_call: -
clone_size: -
v_call: TRBV9
j_call: TRBJ2-2
cdr3_nt: TGTGCCAGCAGCGATCTACGGGGTCCCGGGGAGCTGTTTTTT
cdr3_aa: CASSDLRGPGELFF

d_call: TRBD1
clone_size: once
v_call: TRBV5-1
j_call: TRBJ2-7
cdr3_nt: TGCGCCAGCAGTACAGGGGGCTACGAGCAGTACTTC
cdr3_aa: CASSTGGYEQYF

d_call: TRBD1
clone_size: -
v_call: TRBV6-5
j_call: TRBJ2-7
cdr3_nt: TGTGCCAGCAGTTACCTCGGGACAGGGGGCAACGAGCAGTACTTC
cdr3_aa: CASSYLGTGGNEQYF

d_call: -
clone_size: -
v_call: TRBV9
j_call: TRBJ2-5
cdr3_nt: TGTGCCAGCAGCGTAGATGTCCAAGAGACCCAGTACTTC
cdr3_aa: CASSVDVQETQYF

d_call: -
clone_size: -
v_call: TRBV5-1
j_call: TRBJ2-7
cdr3_nt: TGCGCCAGCAGCGTGACGGTGAGCTCCTACGAGCAGTACTTC
cdr3_aa: CASSVTVSSYEQYF

d_call: -
clone_size: -
v_call: TRBV7-6
j_call: TRBJ2-2
cdr3_nt: TGTGCCAGCAGCCCCAACCCTATAACCGGGGAGCTGTTTTTT
cdr3_aa: CASSPNPITGELFF

d_call: -
clone_size: few
v_call: TRBV2
j_call: TRBJ2-1
cdr3_nt: TGTGCCAGCTCCGAGATCAATGAGCAGTTCTTC
cdr3_aa: CASSEINEQFF

d_call: -
clone_size: -
v_call: TRBV6-5
j_call: TRBJ1-1
cdr3_nt: TGTGCCAGCAGTATCCTACCCCCTCGGAACACTGAAGCTTTCTTT
cdr3_aa: CASSILPPRNTEAFF

d_call: -
clone_size: -
v_call: TRBV7-9
j_call: TRBJ2-5
cdr3_nt: TGTGCCAGCAGCGAGTTAGAGACCCAGTACTTC
cdr3_aa: CASSELETQYF

d_call: -
clone_size: -
v_call: TRBV5-1
j_call: TRBJ2-7
cdr3_nt: TGCGCCAGCAGCTTGGGACCGAGGAGCTCCTACGAGCAGTACTTC
cdr3_aa: CASSLGPRSSYEQYF

d_call: TRBD1
clone_size: -
v_call: TRBV6-5
j_call: TRBJ2-2
cdr3_nt: TGTGCCAGCAGTTACCAGGGGGTCAACACCGGGGAGCTGTTTTTT
cdr3_aa: CASSYQGVNTGELFF

d_call: -
clone_size: -
v_call: TRBV19
j_call: TRBJ2-6
cdr3_nt: TGTGCCAGTAGTATAAATGGGGTATTCTCTGGGGCCAACGTCCTGACTTTC
cdr3_aa: CASSINGVFSGANVLTF

d_call: -
clone_size: -
v_call: TRBV10-3
j_call: TRBJ2-7
cdr3_nt: TGTGCTGCATCAAGCTCCGGGACAATGATCTCCTACGAGCAGTACTTC
cdr3_aa: CAASSSGTMISYEQYF

d_call: TRBD1
clone_size: -
v_call: TRBV29-1
j_call: TRBJ1-5
cdr3_nt: TGCAGCGTTGCACAGGGGGAATTGGATCAGCCCCAGCATTTT
cdr3_aa: CSVAQGELDQPQHF

d_call: TRBD2
clone_size: -
v_call: TRBV4-2
j_call: TRBJ2-3
cdr3_nt: TGTGCCAGCAGGACTAGCGATAGCACAGATACGCAGTATTTT
cdr3_aa: CASRTSDSTDTQYF

d_call: -
clone_size: -
v_call: TRBV4-1
j_call: TRBJ1-5
cdr3_nt: TGCGCCAGCAGCCAAGGGGCAGGGTCTAGCAATCAGCCCCAGCATTTT
cdr3_aa: CASSQGAGSSNQPQHF

d_call: -
clone_size: -
v_call: TRBV29-1
j_call: TRBJ1-1
cdr3_nt: TGCAGCGTTATCCCACGGCGAGAGAACACTGAAGCTTTCTTT
cdr3_aa: CSVIPRRENTEAFF

d_call: -
clone_size: few
v_call: TRBV7-9
j_call: TRBJ2-7
cdr3_nt: TGTGCCAGCAGCTTAGTAGCGGTCCCGACCAGGCACGAGCAGTACTTC
cdr3_aa: CASSLVAVPTRHEQYF

d_call: -
clone_size: -
v_call: TRBV30
j_call: TRBJ1-6
cdr3_nt: TGTGCCTGGAGTAGGGACATCCCCAATTCACCCCTCCACTTT
cdr3_aa: CAWSRDIPNSPLHF

d_call: -
clone_size: -
v_call: TRBV15
j_call: TRBJ1-2
cdr3_nt: TGTGCCACCAGCAGAACACGGGTCTATGGCTACACCTTC
cdr3_aa: CATSRTRVYGYTF

d_call: -
clone_size: -
v_call: TRBV27
j_call: TRBJ2-1
cdr3_nt: TGTGCCAGCAACCCCAGGGTGTCCCCAACCAATGAGCAGTTCTTC
cdr3_aa: CASNPRVSPTNEQFF

d_call: -
clone_size: -
v_call: TRBV30
j_call: TRBJ2-2
cdr3_nt: TGTGCCTGGAGTGTATCAGGGTACGCCGGGGAGCTGTTTTTT
cdr3_aa: CAWSVSGYAGELFF

d_call: -
clone_size: once
v_call: TRBV29-1
j_call: TRBJ2-5
cdr3_nt: TGCAGCGTTGTATCGGCAGCAAGTCAAGAGACCCAGTACTTC
cdr3_aa: CSVVSAASQETQYF

d_call: -
clone_size: few
v_call: TRBV10-3
j_call: TRBJ2-3
cdr3_nt: TGTGCCATCAAGGCGGGGTTGGCAGATACGCAGTATTTT
cdr3_aa: CAIKAGLADTQYF

d_call: TRBD2
clone_size: -
v_call: TRBV4-2
j_call: TRBJ2-5
cdr3_nt: TGTGCCAGCAGCCCAGGTGATAGCGGGGGGGCCCGGGAGACCCAGTACTTC
cdr3_aa: CASSPGDSGGARETQYF

d_call: -
clone_size: -
v_call: TRBV5-4
j_call: TRBJ1-3
cdr3_nt: TGTGCCAGCAGCCCATCAACCGGAAACACCATATATTTT
cdr3_aa: CASSPSTGNTIYF

d_call: -
clone_size: few
v_call: TRBV7-2
j_call: TRBJ2-4
cdr3_nt: TGTGCCAGCAGCTTAGCGGGGGTGAGGCTGGGAAACATTCAGTACTTC
cdr3_aa: CASSLAGVRLGNIQYF

d_call: -
clone_size: -
v_call: TRBV2
j_call: TRBJ2-7
cdr3_nt: TGTGCCAGCATTGGGTCCTACGAGCAGTACTTC
cdr3_aa: CASIGSYEQYF

d_call: -
clone_size: -
v_call: TRBV27
j_call: TRBJ1-6
cdr3_nt: TGTGCCAGCAGCATCGGACAGCGATGGAATTCACCCCTCCACTTT
cdr3_aa: CASSIGQRWNSPLHF

d_call: -
clone_size: -
v_call: TRBV30
j_call: TRBJ1-5
cdr3_nt: TGTGCCTGGAGCCTGCAGGGGAATCAGCCCCAGCATTTT
cdr3_aa: CAWSLQGNQPQHF

d_call: -
clone_size: -
v_call: TRBV9
j_call: TRBJ2-3
cdr3_nt: TGTGCCAGCACCGTAGGAGGGGGACACACAGATACGCAGTATTTT
cdr3_aa: CASTVGGGHTDTQYF